The 17 T cell receptor beta chains listed next were all sequenced from one sample in a study of T cell responses to AZD1222 COVID-19 vaccine. Profiling relied on immunoSEQ multiplex PCR, and the TCRdb table lists in-frame clones only, not all of them. Among about 140,000 clones listed, around 90% were seen once. The material sequenced was peripheral blood, taken on day 0 of AZD1222 vaccination. These receptors all come from an adult in good health.

This clone was recorded a few times. V usage is TRBV28 and J usage is TRBJ1-5; D perhaps matches TRBD1 (6 bases). Germline V lookup: CDR1 MDHEN, CDR2 SYDVKM. Trimming removed 6 bases from V and 0 bases from J, with 12 bases in between. The CDR3 contains 15 residues. CDR3 bases: TGTGCCAGCAGGTCCGGGACACATAGCAATCAGCCCCAGCATTTT. Protein product: CASRSGTHSNQPQHF.

The chain combines TRBV11-2 with TRBJ2-1; tentatively, D is TRBD2 (5 bases). The ends were cut back, 5 bases at V and 4 bases at J, with 15 bases in the middle. The V gene's germline CDR1 is SGHAT and CDR2 FQNNGV. This CDR3 has 15 amino acids. The CDR3 region is CASSLLAGYYNEQFF. The CDR3 DNA reads as TGTGCCAGCAGCCTGCTGGCGGGCTATTACAATGAGCAGTTCTTC.

This clone ranks as medium-sized. V gene TRBV4-2 combines with J gene TRBJ2-5, with TRBD2 identical over 7 bases. CDR3 length equals 17 residues. The J segment lost 1 base and the V segment lost 1 base, leaving 9 bases of the junction unmatched. The germline gives CDR1 LGHNA, CDR2 YNFKEQ. CDR3 DNA sequence: TGTGCCAGCAGCCAAGTCAAGGCTAGCGGAAGCCAAGAGACCCAGTACTTC. Translation gives CASSQVKASGSQETQYF.

The chain employs TRBV4-3 and TRBJ2-2; 12 bases match TRBD2. There are 18 residues in the CDR3. Trimming took 0 bases from V and 7 from J; bases not matched to a gene: 9. Germline V gene sequence: CDR1 LGHNA, CDR2 YSLEER. The CDR3 nucleotides read TGCGCCAGCAGCCAAGAACGGCTAGCGGGAGGGCCGGGCGGGGAGCTGTTTTTT. The encoded protein is CASSQERLAGGPGGELFF.

J is TRBJ1-2 and V is TRBV4-1; D not certain. From germline, CDR1 is MGHRA and CDR2 YSYEKL. Trimming took 5 bases from V and 0 from J, leaving 10 bases between them. The CDR3 has 14 residues. This chain's CDR3 is CASSYRLSNYGYTF. DNA for the CDR3: TGCGCCAGCAGCTACAGATTATCTAACTATGGCTACACCTTC.

The rearrangement uses TRBV7-8 and TRBJ2-1; 7 bases match TRBD2. Per germline, CDR1 SGHVS and CDR2 FQNEAQ. Germline trimming cut 3 bases from V and 3 bases from J; bases unmatched to any gene: 11. The CDR3 length is 17 residues. CDR3 sequence: CASSLGGGGRGYNEQFF. The CDR3 region has the DNA TGTGCCAGCAGCTTGGGAGGAGGCGGGAGAGGCTACAATGAGCAGTTCTTC.

This sequence joins TRBV7-2 and TRBJ2-7; D possibly matches TRBD1 or TRBD2 (5 bases each). The CDR3 contains 15 residues. V was cut by 5 bases and J by 2 bases, with 16 bases left in between. The germline gives CDR1 SGHTA, CDR2 FQGNSA. The CDR3, as DNA: TGTGCCAGCAGCGCCGAGGGGACGGGAACCTACGAGCAGTACTTC. Its protein product is CASSAEGTGTYEQYF.

This clone was seen a single time. J is TRBJ1-6 and V is TRBV27, with D tentatively TRBD1 (5 bases). The CDR3 loop spans 13 amino acids. CDR1 MNHEY and CDR2 SMNVEV come from the germline V gene (reference sequence). V shed 4 bases and J shed 6 bases, with 7 bases lying between them. The CDR3 is CASSWGVNSPLHF. In DNA, the CDR3 is TGTGCCAGCAGTTGGGGGGTTAATTCACCCCTCCACTTT.

CDR3 sequence reads: CASEGGYGYTF. CDR3 DNA: TGTGCCTCGGAAGGCGGCTATGGCTACACCTTC. The rearrangement uses TRBV28 and TRBJ1-2, with unresolved D. V lost 11 bases and J lost 4, with 11 bases in between. Germline V gene sequence: CDR1 MDHEN, CDR2 SYDVKM. The CDR3 runs 11 residues.

The chain combines TRBV4-3 with TRBJ1-4; D is unclear. There are 14 residues in the CDR3. From germline, CDR1 is LGHNA and CDR2 YSLEER. The V end was cut by 0 bases, the J end by 6 bases, with 8 bases between. The CDR3: CASSQDRSDEKLFF. Here the CDR3 DNA reads TGCGCCAGCAGCCAAGATCGCTCGGATGAAAAACTGTTTTTT.

The chain recombines TRBV6-6 with TRBJ2-3; 9 bases line up with TRBD2. This CDR3 is built from 13 residues. Germline CDR1 and CDR2: MNHNY and SVGAGI (reference sequence). With 7 bases clipped from V and 10 bases from J, the junction kept 9 bases outside the gene matches. CDR3 nucleotides: TGTGCCAGCAAGACCGGGACTAGCCTAGCGCAGTATTTT. This translates into CASKTGTSLAQYF.

About this clone: The junction and the germline gene differ at one end; a read error may be behind it. V is TRBV15 and J is TRBJ2-3, with D perhaps matching TRBD1 or TRBD2 (5 bases each). This CDR3 comprises 15 residues. The germline V gene has CDR1 LNHNV and CDR2 YYDKDF (reference sequence). The CDR3 sequence: CVTSRDQGVTDTQYF. The CDR3 nucleotides read TGTGTCACCAGCAGAGATCAGGGAGTAACAGATACGCAGTATTTT.

This clone has a count of ten or more. This chain uses TRBV27 with TRBJ1-2, with TRBD1 identical over 9 bases. The CDR3 is 14 amino acids. V was pared by 9 bases and J by 7 bases, with 12 bases of the junction left unmatched. Germline-derived CDR1 and CDR2 are MNHEY and SMNVEV (reference sequence). The CDR3 nucleotides read TGTGCCAGTATGACACAGGGGGCGCGTTTTGGCTACACCTTC. Its protein product is CASMTQGARFGYTF.

The chain employs TRBV14 and TRBJ1-1; 8 positions match TRBD1. The germline CDR1 and CDR2 sequences are SGHDN and FVKESK. This CDR3 contains 13 residues. Trimming at V came to 1 base and at J to 5 bases, leaving 0 bases not matched to a gene. CDR3: CASSQGTGTEAFF. DNA for the CDR3: TGTGCCAGCAGCCAAGGGACAGGGACTGAAGCTTTCTTT.

This clone was found a few times. Additional DNA sequences in this sample encode the identical CDR3. The chain is built from TRBV2 and TRBJ2-5; TRBD2 matches 11 bases. This CDR3 is 15 amino acids long. Germline V gene lookup returns CDR1 SNHLY and CDR2 FYNNEI. The J segment lost 4 bases and the V segment lost 5 bases, leaving 6 bases of the junction unmatched. In DNA form, the CDR3 reads TGTGCCAGCAGTCCTACTAGCGGGGGCTTAGAGACCCAGTACTTC. Its protein is CASSPTSGGLETQYF.

This clone was recorded once. The chain has TRBV7-2 and TRBJ2-6, with D perhaps matching TRBD2 (6 bases). This CDR3 spans 19 amino acids. Deletions cut 5 bases from V and 0 bases from J, with 20 bases between. CDR1 and CDR2 (germline): SGHTA, FQGNSA. The CDR3 sequence: CASSPPLGGAPSGANVLTF. CDR3 nucleotide sequence: TGTGCCAGCAGCCCTCCCCTGGGGGGAGCCCCCTCTGGGGCCAACGTCCTGACTTTC.

The V and J genes are TRBV7-9 and TRBJ2-3; D tentatively fits TRBD1 or TRBD2 (5 bases each). The V end was cut by 5 bases, the J end by 4 bases, with 19 bases between. Per germline, CDR1 SEHNR and CDR2 FQNEAQ (reference sequence). CDR3 length equals 16 residues. The CDR3: CASSLGTARGADTQYF. The CDR3 coding sequence is TGTGCCAGCAGCCTAGGGACCGCAAGAGGTGCAGATACGCAGTATTTT.